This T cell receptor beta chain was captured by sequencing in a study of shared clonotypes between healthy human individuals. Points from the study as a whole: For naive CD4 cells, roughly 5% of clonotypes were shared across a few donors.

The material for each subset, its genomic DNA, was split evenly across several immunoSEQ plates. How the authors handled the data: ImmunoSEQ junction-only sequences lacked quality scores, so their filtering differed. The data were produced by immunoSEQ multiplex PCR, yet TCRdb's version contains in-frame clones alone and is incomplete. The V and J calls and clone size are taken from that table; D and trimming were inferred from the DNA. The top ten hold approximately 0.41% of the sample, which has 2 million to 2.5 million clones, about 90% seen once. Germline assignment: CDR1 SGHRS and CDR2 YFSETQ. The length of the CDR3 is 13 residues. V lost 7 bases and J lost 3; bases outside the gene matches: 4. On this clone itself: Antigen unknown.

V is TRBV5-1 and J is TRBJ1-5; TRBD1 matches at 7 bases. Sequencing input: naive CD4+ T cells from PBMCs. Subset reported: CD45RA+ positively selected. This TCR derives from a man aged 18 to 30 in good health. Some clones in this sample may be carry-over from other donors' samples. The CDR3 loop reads CASQTGPNQPQHF. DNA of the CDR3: TGCGCCAGCCAGACAGGGCCCAATCAGCCCCAGCATTTT. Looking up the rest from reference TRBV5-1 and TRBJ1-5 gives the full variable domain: KAGVTQTPRYLIKTRGQQVTLSCSPISGHRSVSWYQQTPGQGLQFLFEYFSETQRNKGNFPGRFSGRQFSNSRSEMNVSTLELGDSALYLCASQTGPNQPQHFGDGTRLSIL.